This TCR beta chain came from a study of blood T cell repertoires in COVID-19. This CDR3 is built from 14 residues. The germline V and J ends were trimmed by 0 bases and 10 bases, with 14 bases remaining between them. Germline V gene sequence: CDR1 SGDLS, CDR2 YYNGEE. This table comes from immunoSEQ multiplex PCR, and its TCRdb copy is limited to in-frame clones, with some not included. The table has 200,000 to 300,000 clones, about nine tenths seen once; the top ten hold about 1.6%. This clonotype was obtained from a woman aged 40 to 49 who had recovered from COVID-19. Sequenced material: peripheral blood. The chain joins TRBV9 to TRBJ1-3; maybe TRBD1 (5 bases). The CDR3 region has the DNA TGTGCCAGCAGCGTAGATCTTGCGGGACGGACCATATATTTT. Translation: CASSVDLAGRTIYF.